This T cell receptor (beta chain) was captured by sequencing in a study of OX40 agonist ivuxolimab in advanced cancers. The study's findings and limits: Low normalized T-cell clonal expansion also characterized some of the nonresponders.

From germline, CDR1 is LGHNA and CDR2 YSLEER. V lost 0 bases and J lost 4; bases outside the gene matches: 6. The CDR3 contains 15 residues. Here immunoSEQ multiplex PCR was the method, and the copy in TCRdb shows in-frame clones only, minus some. The sample lists 45,000 to 55,000 clones, around 86% seen once, with approximately 6.5% in the top ten. This clone was observed a few times. Its antigen is not known. This receptor was identified in an adult with an advanced solid tumor such as melanoma, head and neck, liver or kidney cancer. This rearrangement joins TRBV4-3 to TRBJ2-7, with 7 bases aligning to TRBD1. Specimen: CD4+ or CD8+ T cells sorted from blood, collected in a trial of the OX40 agonist ivuxolimab. CDR3: CASSQDRTGGYEQYF. As DNA, the CDR3 is TGCGCCAGCAGCCAAGATCGGACAGGAGGATACGAGCAGTACTTC.